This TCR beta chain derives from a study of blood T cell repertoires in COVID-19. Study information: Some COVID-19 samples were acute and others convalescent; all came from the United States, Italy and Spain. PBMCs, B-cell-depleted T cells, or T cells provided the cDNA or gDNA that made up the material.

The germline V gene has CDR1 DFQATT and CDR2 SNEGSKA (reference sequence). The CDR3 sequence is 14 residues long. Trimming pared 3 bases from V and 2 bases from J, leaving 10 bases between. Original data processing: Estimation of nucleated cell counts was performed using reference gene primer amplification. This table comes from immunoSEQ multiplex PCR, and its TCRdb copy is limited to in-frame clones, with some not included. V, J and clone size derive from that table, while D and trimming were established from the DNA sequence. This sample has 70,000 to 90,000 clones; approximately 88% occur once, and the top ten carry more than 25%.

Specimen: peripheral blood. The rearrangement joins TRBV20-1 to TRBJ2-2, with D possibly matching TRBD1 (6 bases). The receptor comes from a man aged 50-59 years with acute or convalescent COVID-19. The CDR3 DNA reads TGCAGTGCTAGTGGCAGGGGCAACACCGGGGAGCTGTTTTTT. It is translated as CSASGRGNTGELFF.